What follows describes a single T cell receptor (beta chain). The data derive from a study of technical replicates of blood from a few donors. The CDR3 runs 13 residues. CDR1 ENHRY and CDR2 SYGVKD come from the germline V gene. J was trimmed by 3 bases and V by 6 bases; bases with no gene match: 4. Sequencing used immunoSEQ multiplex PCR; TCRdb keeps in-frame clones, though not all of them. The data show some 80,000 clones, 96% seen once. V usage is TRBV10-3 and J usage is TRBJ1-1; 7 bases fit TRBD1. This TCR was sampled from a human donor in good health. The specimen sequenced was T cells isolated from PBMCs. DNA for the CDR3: TGTGCCATCAGCCAGGGGGTGTACACTGAAGCTTTCTTT. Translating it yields CAISQGVYTEAFF.